These 29 T cell receptor beta chains were sequenced from one sample in a study of blood T cell repertoires in COVID-19. The table came from immunoSEQ multiplex PCR; TCRdb's copy has only in-frame clones and leaves some out. The repertoire holds 250,000 to 350,000 clones, with 85% to 90% as singletons. Sequencing used PBMCs or T cells enriched from blood (not recorded which). The source is a woman aged 55-69 years in a cohort exposed to, infected with or recovered from COVID-19 (not recorded which).

The count of this clone is one. V and J are TRBV7-2 and TRBJ2-3; 11 nucleotides agree with TRBD2. Germline V gene lookup returns CDR1 SGHTA and CDR2 FQGNSA. The CDR3 totals 14 residues. Trimming cost V 6 bases and J 6 bases; bases outside gene matches: 5. The CDR3 here is CASSSGRAYDTQYF. The CDR3 DNA reads as TGTGCCAGCAGTAGCGGGAGGGCCTATGATACGCAGTATTTT.

This chain connects TRBV3-1 (or the pseudogene TRBV3-2) to TRBJ2-5; maybe TRBD1 (5 bases). The CDR3 is made up of 14 amino acids. The germline gives CDR1 LGHDT, CDR2 YNNKEL (reference sequence). V lost 4 bases to trimming and J lost 5 bases, with 14 bases between them. CDR3 sequence reads: CASSPFRVSETQYF. Written as DNA, the CDR3 is TGTGCCAGCAGCCCCTTCAGGGTAAGCGAGACCCAGTACTTC.

The rearrangement joins TRBV7-9 to TRBJ2-1, with 9 bases aligning to TRBD2. Germline V lookup: CDR1 SEHNR, CDR2 FQNEAQ (reference sequence). V lost 6 bases, J lost 4 bases, and 7 bases stayed unmatched. The CDR3 runs 15 residues. CDR3 nucleotides: TGTGCCAGCAGTCCCAGCGGGGGGCTGTACAATGAGCAGTTCTTC. Translating gives CASSPSGGLYNEQFF.

Only a few counts were recorded for this clone. This chain links TRBV11-2 with TRBJ2-7; 9 nucleotides agree with TRBD1. V dropped 1 base and J dropped 3; count of bases not matched to a gene: 4. CDR3 length: 15 residues. From germline, CDR1 is SGHAT and CDR2 FQNNGV. CDR3 sequence reads: CASSLAGGQGYEQYF. Written as DNA, the CDR3 is TGTGCCAGCAGCTTAGCGGGGGGACAGGGCTACGAGCAGTACTTC.

V gene TRBV10-3 combines with J gene TRBJ2-1; 8 bases align to TRBD1. The V gene's germline CDR1 is ENHRY and CDR2 SYGVKD. The ends lost 6 bases at V and 4 bases at J; junction bases unmatched: 5. This CDR3 contains 14 residues. The CDR3: CAIREGQEYNEQFF. In DNA, the CDR3 is TGTGCCATCAGAGAGGGACAGGAGTACAATGAGCAGTTCTTC.

The J gene is TRBJ2-3, the V gene TRBV4-2; the D gene is possibly TRBD2 (5 bases). The CDR3 extends over 15 amino acids. Germline-derived CDR1 and CDR2 are LGHNA and YNFKEQ. V was shortened by 0 bases and J by 0 bases, with 7 bases between the two germline ends. This CDR3 is CASSQDPGSTDTQYF. The DNA of the CDR3 is TGTGCCAGCAGCCAAGATCCGGGAAGCACAGATACGCAGTATTTT.

The chain carries TRBV6-5 and TRBJ1-5, with TRBD1 as a possible D gene (6 bases). Trimming left V 7 bases short and J 2 bases short, with 12 bases between. The germline gives CDR1 MNHEY, CDR2 SVGAGI. The CDR3 runs 14 residues. The DNA of the CDR3 is TGTGCCAGCATAGGGACATCGGGCAATCAGCCCCAGCATTTT. Translated: CASIGTSGNQPQHF.

The chain combines TRBV5-5 with TRBJ2-5; 7 bases are a match to TRBD1. V shed 3 bases and J 4 bases; nucleotides not matched to a gene: 0. CDR3 length: 12 residues. CDR1 is SGHKS and CDR2 is YYEKEE in the germline V gene (reference sequence). The CDR3 nucleotides are TGTGCCAGCAGCTACAGGGGAGAGACCCAGTACTTC. Its protein product is CASSYRGETQYF.

The gene calls are TRBV5-8 and TRBJ2-1; D call uncertain. The germline V gene has CDR1 SGHTS and CDR2 YDEGEE. The CDR3 loop spans 13 amino acids. Trimming pared 0 bases from V and 3 bases from J, leaving 4 bases between. CDR3 loop: CASSLANYNEQFF. CDR3 bases: TGTGCCAGCAGCTTGGCTAACTACAATGAGCAGTTCTTC.

This clone was recorded once. This chain joins TRBV25-1 and TRBJ2-7; no reliable D call. Trimming removed 8 bases from V and 1 base from J, with 15 bases in between. CDR1 and CDR2 from the germline V gene are MGHDK and SYGVNS. The CDR3 extends over 14 amino acids. Here the CDR3 DNA reads TGTGCCAGCTGTAACAGACCTATTTCCTACGAGCAGTACTTC. It codes for CASCNRPISYEQYF.

V and J are TRBV21-1 and TRBJ2-3; TRBD2, the table's D call, was not compared with the DNA. TRBV21-1 is listed as a pseudogene. This CDR3 region has 15 residues. The CDR3 protein is CASSKDNYRTDTQYF. Written as DNA, the CDR3 is TGTGCCAGCAGCAAAGATAACTACCGCACAGATACGCAGTATTTT.

For the CDR3, the DNA is TGTGCCAGCAGCTTGGCCAGGGAACCCTACAATGAGCAGTTCTTC. The encoded protein is CASSLAREPYNEQFF. This chain joins TRBV5-4 and TRBJ2-1; D may be TRBD1 (5 bases). CDR1 SGHNT and CDR2 YYREEE come from the germline V gene (reference sequence). CDR3 length: 15 amino acids. Between the trimmed V and J ends, which lost 0 bases and 2 bases, there was a span of 9 bases.

J is TRBJ1-2 and V is TRBV19, with 8 bases matching TRBD1. The J segment lost 4 bases and the V segment lost 7 bases, leaving 5 bases of the junction unmatched. The germline V gene has CDR1 LNHDA and CDR2 SQIVND (reference sequence). CDR3 length: 13 amino acids. The CDR3 protein is CASNTGGGYGYTF. In DNA form, the CDR3 reads TGTGCCAGTAATACAGGGGGTGGCTATGGCTACACCTTC.

The chain is built from TRBV11-2 and TRBJ2-7; D possibly corresponds to TRBD2 (6 bases). V lost 0 bases, J lost 3 bases, and 9 bases lay in between. Germline V CDR1 and CDR2: SGHAT, FQNNGV. The CDR3 has 14 amino acids. The CDR3 bases are TGTGCCAGCAGCTTAGATCCGGGGGACTACGAGCAGTACTTC. It codes for CASSLDPGDYEQYF.

V is TRBV11-2 and J is TRBJ1-2, with 7 nucleotides matching TRBD1. Germline V gene sequence: CDR1 SGHAT, CDR2 FQNNGV. The junction had 6 bases not matched to a gene; V was cut back by 3 bases and J by 2 bases. CDR3 length equals 15 residues. The CDR3 spells CASSFTGTANYGYTF. The CDR3 DNA reads TGTGCCAGCAGCTTTACCGGGACAGCCAACTATGGCTACACCTTC.

The chain uses TRBV19 and TRBJ2-2, with 8 bases fitting TRBD2. CDR3 length: 16 residues. Losses at the gene ends were 3 bases for V and 7 bases for J; bases not matched to a gene: 10. The germline CDR1 and CDR2 sequences are LNHDA and SQIVND (reference sequence). Here the CDR3 DNA reads TGTGCCAGTAGTATGTCGGGCGGGAGGAAGGGCGGGGAGCTGTTTTTT. Its protein is CASSMSGGRKGGELFF. Full variable domain (rest looked up from reference TRBV19 and TRBJ2-2): DGGITQSPKYLFRKEGQNVTLSCEQNLNHDAMYWYRQDPGQGLRLIYYSQIVNDFQKGDIAEGYSVSREKKESFPLTVTSAQKNPTAFYLCASSMSGGRKGGELFFGEGSRLTVL.

The rearrangement links TRBV28 to TRBJ2-1, with D perhaps TRBD1 (6 bases). Germline CDR1 MDHEN, CDR2 SYDVKM. This CDR3 contains 15 residues. V was pared by 3 bases and J by 8 bases, with 17 bases between. The CDR3 region is CASSFGTWLGDEQFF. DNA of the CDR3: TGTGCCAGCAGTTTTGGGACATGGTTGGGCGATGAGCAGTTCTTC.

This clone has just one count. In DNA, the CDR3 is TGCGCCAGCAGTGGTGAGGCCCCCCAAGAGACCCAGTACTTC. This codes for CASSGEAPQETQYF. This chain connects TRBV5-1 to TRBJ2-5; no reliable D call. Germline V lookup: CDR1 SGHRS, CDR2 YFSETQ. The CDR3 is 14 amino acids. Trimming left V 5 bases short and J 1 base short, with 12 bases between.

The chain carries TRBV27 and TRBJ2-1; D unresolved. V was cut by 8 bases and J by 4 bases, with 15 bases left in between. The germline CDR1 and CDR2 sequences are MNHEY and SMNVEV (reference sequence). This CDR3 has 14 residues. CDR3 nucleotide sequence: TGTGCCAGCGGGCCTTGGGCCAAATACAATGAGCAGTTCTTC. The encoded protein is CASGPWAKYNEQFF.

This chain links TRBV5-1 with TRBJ1-4, with TRBD1 as a possible D gene (5 bases). The CDR3 has 16 amino acids. Germline CDR1 and CDR2: SGHRS and YFSETQ. The V end lost 0 bases, the J end lost 5 bases, and 14 bases lay between the germline ends. The DNA for the CDR3 is TGCGCCAGCAGCTTGGAAGGGCGACAGAACAATGAAAAACTGTTTTTT. This translates into CASSLEGRQNNEKLFF.

The rearrangement links TRBV5-1 to TRBJ1-6; 9 positions agree with TRBD1. This CDR3 spans 17 amino acids. Germline CDR1 SGHRS, CDR2 YFSETQ. V shed 0 bases, J shed 3 bases, and the junction held 4 bases outside the gene matches. The CDR3 bases are TGCGCCAGCAGCTTGGAAGGGACAGGGAACTATAATTCACCCCTCCACTTT. This encodes CASSLEGTGNYNSPLHF.

In this sample, this clone turned up a few times. V gene TRBV19 combines with J gene TRBJ2-7, with 10 bases aligning to TRBD1. V shed 5 bases and J 5 bases; nucleotides not matched to a gene: 6. CDR1 and CDR2 from the germline V gene are LNHDA and SQIVND (reference sequence). This CDR3 comprises 14 residues. Here the CDR3 reads CASSRRDRGNEQYF. The CDR3 bases are TGTGCCAGTAGTCGGCGGGACAGGGGAAACGAGCAGTACTTC.

J is TRBJ2-7 and V is TRBV7-2; D gene ambiguous. The V gene lost 0 bases and the J gene lost 6 bases, with 3 bases spanning the gap. The CDR3 loop spans 11 amino acids. Per germline, CDR1 SGHTA and CDR2 FQGNSA. The CDR3 spells CASSLAREQYF. In DNA, the CDR3 is TGTGCCAGCAGCTTAGCGCGCGAGCAGTACTTC.

The rearrangement links TRBV19 to TRBJ2-5, with D possibly matching TRBD1 (5 bases). Germline lookup yields CDR1 LNHDA and CDR2 SQIVND (reference sequence). The CDR3 extends over 15 amino acids. The germline V and J ends were trimmed by 2 bases and 2 bases, with 12 bases remaining between them. As DNA, the CDR3 is TGTGCCAGTAGTATATCTACAGGACGACAAGAGACCCAGTACTTC. Amino acid sequence: CASSISTGRQETQYF.

The chain carries TRBV11-2 and TRBJ1-1; D unclear. The germline V gene encodes CDR1 SGHAT and CDR2 FQNNGV. V lost 4 bases, J lost 6 bases, and 15 bases lay in between. The CDR3 consists of 14 residues. The CDR3 DNA reads TGTGCCAGCAGCTCGGAGGCGGGGTTCGCTGAAGCTTTCTTT. Residues: CASSSEAGFAEAFF.

The chain joins TRBV14 to TRBJ2-2; tentative D call: TRBD1 (6 bases). The V end was cut by 5 bases, the J end by 6 bases, with 10 bases between. The CDR3 totals 13 residues. Germline V lookup: CDR1 SGHDN, CDR2 FVKESK. This CDR3 is CASSYRVAGELFF. In DNA, the CDR3 is TGTGCCAGCAGCTACAGGGTCGCCGGGGAGCTGTTTTTT.

This sequence joins TRBV2 and TRBJ2-1; D not resolved. V was pared by 6 bases and J by 5 bases, with 8 bases between. This CDR3 comprises 12 residues. The germline V gene has CDR1 SNHLY and CDR2 FYNNEI. In nucleotides, the CDR3 is TGTGCCAGCAGGTTCACTAACAATGAGCAGTTCTTC. It encodes CASRFTNNEQFF. The full variable domain, rest sourced from reference TRBV2 and TRBJ2-1, is EPEVTQTPSHQVTQMGQEVILRCVPISNHLYFYWYRQILGQKVEFLVSFYNNEISEKSEIFDDQFSVERPDGSNFTLKIRSTKLEDSAMYFCASRFTNNEQFFGPGTRLTVL.

The CDR3 is CAISEIAGNTGELFF. Here the CDR3 DNA reads TGTGCCATCAGTGAAATTGCGGGAAACACCGGGGAGCTGTTTTTT. This chain connects TRBV10-3 to TRBJ2-2; weak D call: TRBD2 (6 bases). Germline CDR1 and CDR2: ENHRY and SYGVKD. This CDR3 spans 15 amino acids. The ends were cut back, 3 bases at V and 2 bases at J, with 10 bases in the middle.

The chain employs TRBV6-5 and TRBJ1-1; TRBD1 is a possible D gene (5 bases). Germline loops: CDR1 MNHEY, CDR2 SVGAGI. The CDR3 loop spans 13 amino acids. CDR3 bases: TGTGTTGCGGCAGGGTCCCTGTGGGGTGAAGCTTTCTTT. Its protein is CVAAGSLWGEAFF.